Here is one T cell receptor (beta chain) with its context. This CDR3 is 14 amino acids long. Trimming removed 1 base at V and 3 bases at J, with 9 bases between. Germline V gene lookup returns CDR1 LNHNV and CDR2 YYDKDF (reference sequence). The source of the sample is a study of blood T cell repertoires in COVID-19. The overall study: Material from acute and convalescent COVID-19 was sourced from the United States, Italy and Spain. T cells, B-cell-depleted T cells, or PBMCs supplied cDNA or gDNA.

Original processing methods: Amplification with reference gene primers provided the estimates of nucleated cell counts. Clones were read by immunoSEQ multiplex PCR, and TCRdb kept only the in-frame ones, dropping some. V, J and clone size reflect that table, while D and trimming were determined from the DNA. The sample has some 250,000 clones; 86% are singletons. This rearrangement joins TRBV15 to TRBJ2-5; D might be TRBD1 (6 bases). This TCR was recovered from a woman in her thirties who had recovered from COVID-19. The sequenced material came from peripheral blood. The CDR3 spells CATSRGGQKETQYF. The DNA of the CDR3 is TGTGCCACCAGCAGAGGGGGACAAAAAGAGACCCAGTACTTC.